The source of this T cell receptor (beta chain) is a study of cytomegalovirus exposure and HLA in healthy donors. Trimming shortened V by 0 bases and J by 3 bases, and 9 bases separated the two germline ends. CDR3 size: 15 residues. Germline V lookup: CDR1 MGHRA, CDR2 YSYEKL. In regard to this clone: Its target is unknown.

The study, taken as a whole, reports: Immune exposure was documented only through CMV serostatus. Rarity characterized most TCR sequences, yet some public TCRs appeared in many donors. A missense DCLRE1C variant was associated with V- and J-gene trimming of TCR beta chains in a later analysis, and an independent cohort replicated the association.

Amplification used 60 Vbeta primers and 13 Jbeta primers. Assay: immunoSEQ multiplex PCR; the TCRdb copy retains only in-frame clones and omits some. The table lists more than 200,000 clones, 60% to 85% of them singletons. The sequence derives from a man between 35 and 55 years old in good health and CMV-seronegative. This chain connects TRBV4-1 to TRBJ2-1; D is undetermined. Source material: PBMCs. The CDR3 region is CASSQEVPNYNEQFF. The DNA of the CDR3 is TGCGCCAGCAGCCAAGAAGTCCCTAACTACAATGAGCAGTTCTTC.